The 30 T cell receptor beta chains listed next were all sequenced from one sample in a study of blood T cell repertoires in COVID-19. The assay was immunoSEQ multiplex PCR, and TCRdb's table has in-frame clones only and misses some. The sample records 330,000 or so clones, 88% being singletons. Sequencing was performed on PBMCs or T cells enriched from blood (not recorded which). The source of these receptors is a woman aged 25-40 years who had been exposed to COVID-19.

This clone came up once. Written as DNA, the CDR3 is TGCGCCAGCAGCCCGGACGGCGGACTAGGGACCTACGAGCAGTACTTC. This translates into CASSPDGGLGTYEQYF. The V call is TRBV5-1, the J call TRBJ2-7, with 7 bases aligning to TRBD2. The CDR3 runs to 16 residues. Germline V gene sequence: CDR1 SGHRS, CDR2 YFSETQ. Losses at the gene ends were 4 bases for V and 2 bases for J; bases not matched to a gene: 12.

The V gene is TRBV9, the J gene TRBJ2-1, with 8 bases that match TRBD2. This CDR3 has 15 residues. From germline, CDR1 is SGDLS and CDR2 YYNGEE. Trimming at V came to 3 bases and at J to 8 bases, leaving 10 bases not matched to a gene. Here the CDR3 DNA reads TGTGCCAGCAGCGCTGGGACTAGGGGGGGCTATGAGCAGTTCTTC. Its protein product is CASSAGTRGGYEQFF.

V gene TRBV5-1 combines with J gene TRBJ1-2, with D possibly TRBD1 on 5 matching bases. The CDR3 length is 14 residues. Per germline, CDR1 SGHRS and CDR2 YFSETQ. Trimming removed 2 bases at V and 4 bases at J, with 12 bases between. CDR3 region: CASSLDRGFYGYTF. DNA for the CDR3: TGCGCCAGCAGCTTAGATAGGGGTTTCTATGGCTACACCTTC. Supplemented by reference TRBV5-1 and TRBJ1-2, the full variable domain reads KAGVTQTPRYLIKTRGQQVTLSCSPISGHRSVSWYQQTPGQGLQFLFEYFSETQRNKGNFPGRFSGRQFSNSRSEMNVSTLELGDSALYLCASSLDRGFYGYTFGSGTRLTVV.

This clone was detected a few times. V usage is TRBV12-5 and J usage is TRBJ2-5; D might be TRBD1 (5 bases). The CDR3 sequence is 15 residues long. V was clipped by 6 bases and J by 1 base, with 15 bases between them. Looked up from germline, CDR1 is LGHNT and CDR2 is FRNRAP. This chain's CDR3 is CASGSPTATQETQYF. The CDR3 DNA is TGTGCTAGTGGGTCCCCGACAGCAACCCAAGAGACCCAGTACTTC.

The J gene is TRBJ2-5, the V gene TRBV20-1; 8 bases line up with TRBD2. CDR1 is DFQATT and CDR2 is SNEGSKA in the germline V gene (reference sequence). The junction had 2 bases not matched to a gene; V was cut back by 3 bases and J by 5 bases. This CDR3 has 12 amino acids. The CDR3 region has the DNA TGCAGTGCTAGTCGGGGGGGGGAGACCCAGTACTTC. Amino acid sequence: CSASRGGETQYF.

As DNA, the CDR3 is TGCGCCAGCAGTGAGTCTGGACAGGGGTCGTTCTTC. Amino acids: CASSESGQGSFF. The chain combines TRBV10-1 with TRBJ2-1; the match to TRBD1 covers 9 bases. Germline V gene lookup returns CDR1 WNHNN and CDR2 SYGVQD (reference sequence). V was clipped by 0 bases and J by 15 bases; unmatched bases: 3. CDR3 length: 12 residues.

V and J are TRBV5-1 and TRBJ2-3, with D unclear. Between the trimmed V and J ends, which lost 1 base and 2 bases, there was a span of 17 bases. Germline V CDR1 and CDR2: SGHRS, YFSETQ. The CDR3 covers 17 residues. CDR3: CASSLSPATLVTDTQYF. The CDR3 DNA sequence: TGCGCCAGCAGCTTGAGCCCCGCCACTCTGGTCACAGATACGCAGTATTTT.

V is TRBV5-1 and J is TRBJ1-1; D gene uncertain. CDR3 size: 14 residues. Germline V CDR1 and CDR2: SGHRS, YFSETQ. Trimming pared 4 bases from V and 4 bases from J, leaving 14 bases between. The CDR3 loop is CASSQAVSGTEAFF. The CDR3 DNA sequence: TGCGCCAGCAGCCAAGCGGTGTCGGGCACTGAAGCTTTCTTT.

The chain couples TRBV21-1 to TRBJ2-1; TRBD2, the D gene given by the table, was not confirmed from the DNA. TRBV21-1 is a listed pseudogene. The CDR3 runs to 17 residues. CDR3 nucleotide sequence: TGTGCCAGCAGCAAAATCCCCGGGACTCTCTCCTACAATGAGCAGTTCTTC. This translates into CASSKIPGTLSYNEQFF.

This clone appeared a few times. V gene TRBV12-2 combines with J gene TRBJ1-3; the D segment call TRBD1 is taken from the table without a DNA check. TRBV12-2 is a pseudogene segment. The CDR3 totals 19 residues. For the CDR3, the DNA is TGTGCAAGTCGCCCCAAACCACAGCTCAAGGGGGCGCCGGGAAACACCATATATTTT. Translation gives CASRPKPQLKGAPGNTIYF.

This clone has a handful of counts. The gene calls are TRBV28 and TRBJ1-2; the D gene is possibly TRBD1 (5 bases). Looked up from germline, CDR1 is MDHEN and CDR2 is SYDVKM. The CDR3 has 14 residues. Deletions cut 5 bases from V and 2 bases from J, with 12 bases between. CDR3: CASSLYGGNYGYTF. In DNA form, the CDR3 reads TGTGCCAGCAGTCTATACGGGGGGAACTATGGCTACACCTTC.

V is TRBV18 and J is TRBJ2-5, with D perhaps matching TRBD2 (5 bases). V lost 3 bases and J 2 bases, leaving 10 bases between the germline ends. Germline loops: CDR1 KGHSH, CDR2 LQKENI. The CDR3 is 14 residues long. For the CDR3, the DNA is TGTGCCAGCTCACCCGACTACGGACAAGAGACCCAGTACTTC. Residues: CASSPDYGQETQYF.

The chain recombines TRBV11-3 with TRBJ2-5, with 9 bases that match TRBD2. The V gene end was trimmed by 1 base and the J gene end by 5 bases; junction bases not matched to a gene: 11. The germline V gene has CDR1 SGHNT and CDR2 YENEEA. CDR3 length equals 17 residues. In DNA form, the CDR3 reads TGTGCCAGCAGCTTAGGTCTCGGGCGGGAGGGCACGGAGACCCAGTACTTC. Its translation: CASSLGLGREGTETQYF. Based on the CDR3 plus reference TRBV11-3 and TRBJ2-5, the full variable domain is EAGVVQSPRYKIIEKKQPVAFWCNPISGHNTLYWYLQNLGQGPELLIRYENEEAVDDSQLPKDRFSAERLKGVDSTLKIQPAELGDSAVYLCASSLGLGREGTETQYFGPGTRLLVL.

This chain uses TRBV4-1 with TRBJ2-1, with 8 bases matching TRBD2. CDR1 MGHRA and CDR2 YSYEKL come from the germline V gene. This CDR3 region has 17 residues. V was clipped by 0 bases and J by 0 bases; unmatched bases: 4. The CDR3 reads CASSQEIAGTSYNEQFF. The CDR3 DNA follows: TGCGCCAGCAGCCAAGAGATAGCGGGAACCTCCTACAATGAGCAGTTCTTC.

The CDR3 DNA follows: TGTGCCAGCAGGCCAGGGTTGCGAAGCACCGGGGAGCTGTTTTTT. Protein sequence: CASRPGLRSTGELFF. The chain combines TRBV13 with TRBJ2-2; tentative D call: TRBD1 (5 bases). CDR3 length equals 15 residues. CDR1 and CDR2 (germline): PRHDT, FYEKMQ (reference sequence). Trimming cost V 6 bases and J 4 bases, with 15 bases left between them.

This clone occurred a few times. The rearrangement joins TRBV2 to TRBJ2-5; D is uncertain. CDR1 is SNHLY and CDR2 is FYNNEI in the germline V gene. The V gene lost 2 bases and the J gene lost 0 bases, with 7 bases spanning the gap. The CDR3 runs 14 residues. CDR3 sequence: CASSEIVNQETQYF. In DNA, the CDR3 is TGTGCCAGCAGTGAAATAGTCAACCAAGAGACCCAGTACTTC.

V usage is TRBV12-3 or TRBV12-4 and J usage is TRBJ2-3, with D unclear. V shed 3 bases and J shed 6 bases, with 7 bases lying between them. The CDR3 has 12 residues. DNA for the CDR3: TGTGCCAGCAGTTTCGGGTGGGATACGCAGTATTTT. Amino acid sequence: CASSFGWDTQYF.

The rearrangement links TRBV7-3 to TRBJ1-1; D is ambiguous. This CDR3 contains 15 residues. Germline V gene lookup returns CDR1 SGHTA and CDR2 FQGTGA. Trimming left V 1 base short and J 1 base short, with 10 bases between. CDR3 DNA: TGTGCCAGCAGCTTAATGCGGGAGAGGAACACTGAAGCTTTCTTT. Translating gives CASSLMRERNTEAFF.

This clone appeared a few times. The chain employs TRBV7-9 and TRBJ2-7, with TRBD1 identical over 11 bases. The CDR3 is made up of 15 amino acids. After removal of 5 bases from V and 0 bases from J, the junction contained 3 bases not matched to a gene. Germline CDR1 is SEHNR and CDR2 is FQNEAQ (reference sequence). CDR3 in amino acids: CASSQGQGVSYEQYF. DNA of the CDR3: TGTGCCAGCAGCCAGGGACAGGGGGTCTCCTACGAGCAGTACTTC.

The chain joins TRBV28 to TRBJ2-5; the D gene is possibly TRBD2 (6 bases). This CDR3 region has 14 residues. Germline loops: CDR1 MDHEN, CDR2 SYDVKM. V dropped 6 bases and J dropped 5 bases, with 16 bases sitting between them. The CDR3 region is CASSPGQGGETQYF. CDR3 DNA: TGTGCCAGCAGCCCGGGGCAGGGAGGTGAGACCCAGTACTTC.

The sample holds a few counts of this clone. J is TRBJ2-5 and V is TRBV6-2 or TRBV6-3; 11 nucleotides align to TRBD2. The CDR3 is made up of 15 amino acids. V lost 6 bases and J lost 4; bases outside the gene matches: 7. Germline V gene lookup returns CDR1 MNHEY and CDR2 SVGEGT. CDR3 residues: CASSSLAGDRETQYF. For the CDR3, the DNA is TGTGCCAGCAGCTCACTAGCGGGAGATCGAGAGACCCAGTACTTC.

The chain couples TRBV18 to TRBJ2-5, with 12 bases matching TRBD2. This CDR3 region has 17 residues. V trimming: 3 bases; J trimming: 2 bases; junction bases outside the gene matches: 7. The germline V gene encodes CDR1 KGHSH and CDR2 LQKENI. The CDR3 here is CASSPRASGRGQETQYF. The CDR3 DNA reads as TGTGCCAGCTCACCGCGAGCTAGCGGGAGGGGACAAGAGACCCAGTACTTC.

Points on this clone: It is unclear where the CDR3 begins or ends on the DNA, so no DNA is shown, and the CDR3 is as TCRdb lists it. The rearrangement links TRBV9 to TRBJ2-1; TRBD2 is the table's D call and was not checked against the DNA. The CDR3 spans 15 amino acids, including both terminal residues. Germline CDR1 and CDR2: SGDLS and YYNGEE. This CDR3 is CASSVAMGTSGNKFF.

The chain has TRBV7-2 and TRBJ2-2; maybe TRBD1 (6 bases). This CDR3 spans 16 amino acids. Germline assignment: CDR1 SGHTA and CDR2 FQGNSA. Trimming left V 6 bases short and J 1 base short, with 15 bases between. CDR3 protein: CASSPGVAMNTGELFF. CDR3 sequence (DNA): TGTGCCAGCAGTCCAGGGGTAGCGATGAACACCGGGGAGCTGTTTTTT.

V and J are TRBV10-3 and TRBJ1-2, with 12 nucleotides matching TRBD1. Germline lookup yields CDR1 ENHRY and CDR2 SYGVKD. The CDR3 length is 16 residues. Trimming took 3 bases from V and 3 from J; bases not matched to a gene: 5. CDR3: CAISDGTGGAYYGYTF. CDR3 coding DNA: TGTGCCATCAGTGATGGGACAGGGGGCGCATACTATGGCTACACCTTC.

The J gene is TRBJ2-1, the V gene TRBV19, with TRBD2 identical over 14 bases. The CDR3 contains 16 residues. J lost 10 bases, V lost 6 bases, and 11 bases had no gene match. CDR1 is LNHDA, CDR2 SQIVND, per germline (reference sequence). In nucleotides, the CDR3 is TGTGCCAGTAGCGGGACTAGCGGGAGCCCGGTCGTCGAGCAGTTCTTC. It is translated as CASSGTSGSPVVEQFF.

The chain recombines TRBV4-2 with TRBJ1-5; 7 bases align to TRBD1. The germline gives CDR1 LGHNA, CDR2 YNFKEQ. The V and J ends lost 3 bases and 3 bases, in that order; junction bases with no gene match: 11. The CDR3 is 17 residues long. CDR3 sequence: CASSQQTGWEVNQPQHF. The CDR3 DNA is TGTGCCAGCAGCCAGCAGACAGGGTGGGAAGTCAATCAGCCCCAGCATTTT.

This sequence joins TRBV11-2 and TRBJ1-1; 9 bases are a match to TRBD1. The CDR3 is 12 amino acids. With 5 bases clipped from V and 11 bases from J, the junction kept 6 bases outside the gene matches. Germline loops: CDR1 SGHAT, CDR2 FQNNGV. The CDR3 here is CASSEGQGMAFF. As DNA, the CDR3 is TGTGCCAGCAGCGAAGGACAGGGGATGGCTTTCTTT. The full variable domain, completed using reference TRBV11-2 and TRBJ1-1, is EAGVAQSPRYKIIEKRQSVAFWCNPISGHATLYWYQQILGQGPKLLIQFQNNGVVDDSQLPKDRFSAERLKGVDSTLKIQPAKLEDSAVYLCASSEGQGMAFFGQGTRLTVV.

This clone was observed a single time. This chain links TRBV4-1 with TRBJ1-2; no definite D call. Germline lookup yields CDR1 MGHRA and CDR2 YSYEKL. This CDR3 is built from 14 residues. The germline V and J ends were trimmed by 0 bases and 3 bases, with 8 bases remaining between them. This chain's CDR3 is CASSQDRRDYGYTF. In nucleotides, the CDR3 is TGCGCCAGCAGCCAAGACAGACGGGACTATGGCTACACCTTC.

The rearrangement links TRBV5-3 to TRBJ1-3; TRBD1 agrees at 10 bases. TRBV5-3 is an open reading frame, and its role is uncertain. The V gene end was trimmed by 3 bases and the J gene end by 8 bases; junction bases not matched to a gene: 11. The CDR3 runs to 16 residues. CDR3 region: CARSSPGDRGLDTIYF. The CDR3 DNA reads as TGTGCCAGAAGCTCGCCCGGGGACAGGGGACTAGACACCATATATTTT.